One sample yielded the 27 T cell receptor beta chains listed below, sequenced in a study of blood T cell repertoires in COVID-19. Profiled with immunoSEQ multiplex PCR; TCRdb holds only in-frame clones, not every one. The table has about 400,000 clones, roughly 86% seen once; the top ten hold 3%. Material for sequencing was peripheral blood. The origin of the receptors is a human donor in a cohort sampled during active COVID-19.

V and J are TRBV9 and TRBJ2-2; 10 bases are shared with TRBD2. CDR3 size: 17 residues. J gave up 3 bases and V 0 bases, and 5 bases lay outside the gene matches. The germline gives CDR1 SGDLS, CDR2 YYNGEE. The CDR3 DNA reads TGTGCCAGCAGCGTAGGCCTAGCGGGGGCCTACACCGGGGAGCTGTTTTTT. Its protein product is CASSVGLAGAYTGELFF.

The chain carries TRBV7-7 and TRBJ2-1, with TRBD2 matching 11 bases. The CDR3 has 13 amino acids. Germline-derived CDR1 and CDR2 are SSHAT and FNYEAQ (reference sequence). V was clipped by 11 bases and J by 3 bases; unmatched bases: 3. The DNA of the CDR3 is TGTGCCGTAACTAGCGGGAGCTACAATGAGCAGTTCTTC. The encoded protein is CAVTSGSYNEQFF.

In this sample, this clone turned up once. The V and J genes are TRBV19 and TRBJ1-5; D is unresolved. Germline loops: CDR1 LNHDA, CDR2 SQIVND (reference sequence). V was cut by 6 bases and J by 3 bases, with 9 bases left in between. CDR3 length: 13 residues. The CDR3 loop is CASRSVVNQPQHF. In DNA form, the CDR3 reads TGTGCCAGTAGGTCGGTGGTCAATCAGCCCCAGCATTTT.

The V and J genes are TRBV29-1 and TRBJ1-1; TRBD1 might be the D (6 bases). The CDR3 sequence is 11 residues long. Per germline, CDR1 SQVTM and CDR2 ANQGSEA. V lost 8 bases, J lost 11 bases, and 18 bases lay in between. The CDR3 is CSIQLQGAAFF. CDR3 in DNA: TGCAGCATCCAGTTACAGGGTGCGGCTTTCTTT.

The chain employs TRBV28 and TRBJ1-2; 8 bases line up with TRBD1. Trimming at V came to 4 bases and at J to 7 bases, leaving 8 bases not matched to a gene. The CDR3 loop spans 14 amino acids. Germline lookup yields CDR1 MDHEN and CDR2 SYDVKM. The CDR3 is CASSYLGQGGGYTF. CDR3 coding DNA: TGTGCCAGCAGTTACCTTGGACAGGGTGGTGGCTACACCTTC.

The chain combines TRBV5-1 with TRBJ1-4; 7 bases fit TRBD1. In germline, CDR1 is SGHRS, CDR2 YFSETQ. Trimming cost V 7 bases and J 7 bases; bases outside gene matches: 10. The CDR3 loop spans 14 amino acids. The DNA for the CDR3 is TGCGCCAGCTCGCCGGACAGGTGGGGTGAAAAACTGTTTTTT. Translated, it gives CASSPDRWGEKLFF.

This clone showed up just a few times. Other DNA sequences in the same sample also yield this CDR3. The CDR3 loop reads CASSFQGSYGYTF. The CDR3 DNA reads TGTGCCAGCAGTTTTCAGGGTTCATATGGCTACACCTTC. The chain recombines TRBV27 with TRBJ1-2, with D possibly TRBD1 on 5 matching bases. CDR1 is MNHEY, CDR2 SMNVEV, per germline (reference sequence). Trimming removed 3 bases at V and 5 bases at J, with 10 bases between. The CDR3 contains 13 residues.

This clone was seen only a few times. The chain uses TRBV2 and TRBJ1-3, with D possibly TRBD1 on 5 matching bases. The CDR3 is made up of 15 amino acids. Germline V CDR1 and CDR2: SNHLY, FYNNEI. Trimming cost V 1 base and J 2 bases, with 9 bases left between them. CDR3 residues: CASSEGRGPGNTIYF. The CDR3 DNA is TGTGCCAGCAGTGAAGGGAGGGGACCTGGAAACACCATATATTTT.

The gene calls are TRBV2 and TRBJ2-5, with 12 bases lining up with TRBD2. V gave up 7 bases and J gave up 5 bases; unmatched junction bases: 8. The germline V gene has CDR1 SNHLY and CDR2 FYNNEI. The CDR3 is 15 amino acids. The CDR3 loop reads CASTSGRAVGETQYF. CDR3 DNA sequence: TGTGCCAGCACTAGCGGGAGGGCTGTTGGGGAGACCCAGTACTTC.

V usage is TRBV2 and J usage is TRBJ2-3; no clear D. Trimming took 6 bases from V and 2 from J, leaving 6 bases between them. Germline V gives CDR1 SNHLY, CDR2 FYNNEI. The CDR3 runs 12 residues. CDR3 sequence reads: CASRVLTDTQYF. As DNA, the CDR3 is TGTGCCAGCAGAGTACTCACAGATACGCAGTATTTT.

DNA of the CDR3: TGCGCCAGCAACGCGGGACAGAATAACTATGGCTACACCTTC. It translates to CASNAGQNNYGYTF. The chain carries TRBV5-1 and TRBJ1-2, with 7 bases aligning to TRBD1. J was trimmed by 1 base and V by 6 bases; bases with no gene match: 6. CDR3 length equals 14 residues. The V gene's germline CDR1 is SGHRS and CDR2 YFSETQ.

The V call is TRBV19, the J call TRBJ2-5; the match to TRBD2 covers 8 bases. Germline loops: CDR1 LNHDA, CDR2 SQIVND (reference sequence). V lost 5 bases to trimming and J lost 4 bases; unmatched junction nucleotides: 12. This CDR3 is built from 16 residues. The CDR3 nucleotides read TGTGCCAGTAGTCTACGATCCGGGACTAGTTCAGAGACCCAGTACTTC. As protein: CASSLRSGTSSETQYF. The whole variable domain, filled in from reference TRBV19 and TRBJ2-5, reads DGGITQSPKYLFRKEGQNVTLSCEQNLNHDAMYWYRQDPGQGLRLIYYSQIVNDFQKGDIAEGYSVSREKKESFPLTVTSAQKNPTAFYLCASSLRSGTSSETQYFGPGTRLLVL.

The DNA of the CDR3 is TGTGCCAGCAGCCCCCTTCAGATCACCGGGGAGCTGTTTTTT. Protein product: CASSPLQITGELFF. The rearrangement joins TRBV28 to TRBJ2-2, with D unclear. The CDR3 covers 14 residues. With 6 bases removed from V and 4 bases from J, the gap between germline ends came to 12 bases. Germline V gene sequence: CDR1 MDHEN, CDR2 SYDVKM.

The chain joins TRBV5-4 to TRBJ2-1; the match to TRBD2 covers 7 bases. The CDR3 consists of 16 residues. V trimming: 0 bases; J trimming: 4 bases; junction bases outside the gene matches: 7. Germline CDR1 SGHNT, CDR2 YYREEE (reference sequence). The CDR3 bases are TGTGCCAGCAGCTTGGCCGGACTAGGAGGGTACAATGAGCAGTTCTTC. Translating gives CASSLAGLGGYNEQFF. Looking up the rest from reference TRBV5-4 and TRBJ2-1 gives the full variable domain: ETGVTQSPTHLIKTRGQQVTLRCSSQSGHNTVSWYQQALGQGPQFIFQYYREEENGRGNFPPRFSGLQFPNYSSELNVNALELDDSALYLCASSLAGLGGYNEQFFGPGTRLTVL.

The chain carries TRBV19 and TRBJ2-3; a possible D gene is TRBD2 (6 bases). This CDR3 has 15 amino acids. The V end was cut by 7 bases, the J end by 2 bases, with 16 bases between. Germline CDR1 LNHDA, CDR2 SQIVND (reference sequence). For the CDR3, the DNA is TGTGCCAGTAAGGGCGGGAAACTTACCACAGATACGCAGTATTTT. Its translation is CASKGGKLTTDTQYF.

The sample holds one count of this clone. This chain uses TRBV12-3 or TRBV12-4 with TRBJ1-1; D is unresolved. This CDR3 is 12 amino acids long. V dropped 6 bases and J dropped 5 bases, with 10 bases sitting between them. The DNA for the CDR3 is TGTGCCAGCAGCCGCGGGAGTACTGAAGCTTTCTTT. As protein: CASSRGSTEAFF.

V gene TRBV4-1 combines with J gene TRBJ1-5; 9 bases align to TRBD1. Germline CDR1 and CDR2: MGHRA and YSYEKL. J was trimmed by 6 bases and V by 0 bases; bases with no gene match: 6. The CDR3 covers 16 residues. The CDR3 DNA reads TGCGCCAGCAGCCAAGATGTGGGACAGGGCGGTCAGCCCCAGCATTTT. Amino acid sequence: CASSQDVGQGGQPQHF.

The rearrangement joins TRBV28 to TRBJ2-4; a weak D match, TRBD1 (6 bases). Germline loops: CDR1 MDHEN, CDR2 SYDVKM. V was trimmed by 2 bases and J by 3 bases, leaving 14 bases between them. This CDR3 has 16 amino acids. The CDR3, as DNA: TGTGCCAGCAGTTTAGAGGGGGACGGCTACAAAAACATTCAGTACTTC. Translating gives CASSLEGDGYKNIQYF.

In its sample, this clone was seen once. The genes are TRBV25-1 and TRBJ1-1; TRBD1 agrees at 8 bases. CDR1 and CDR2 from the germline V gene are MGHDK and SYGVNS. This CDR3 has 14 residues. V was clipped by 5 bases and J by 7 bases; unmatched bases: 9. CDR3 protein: CASSKGRGQGEAFF. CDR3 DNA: TGTGCCAGCAGTAAGGGCAGGGGGCAAGGTGAAGCTTTCTTT.

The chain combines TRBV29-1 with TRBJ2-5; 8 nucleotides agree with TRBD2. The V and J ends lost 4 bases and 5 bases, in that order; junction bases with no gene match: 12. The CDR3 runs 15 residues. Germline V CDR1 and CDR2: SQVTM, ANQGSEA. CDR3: CSVVLLRGAEETQYF. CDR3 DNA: TGCAGCGTTGTCCTATTGCGGGGGGCCGAGGAGACCCAGTACTTC. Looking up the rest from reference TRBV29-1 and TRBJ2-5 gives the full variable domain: SAVISQKPSRDICQRGTSLTIQCQVDSQVTMMFWYRQQPGQSLTLIATANQGSEATYESGFVIDKFPISRPNLTFSTLTVSNMSPEDSSIYLCSVVLLRGAEETQYFGPGTRLLVL.

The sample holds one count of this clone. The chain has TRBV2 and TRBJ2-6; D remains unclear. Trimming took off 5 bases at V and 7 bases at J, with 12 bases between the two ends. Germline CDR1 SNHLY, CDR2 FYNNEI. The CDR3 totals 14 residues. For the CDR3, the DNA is TGTGCCAGCAGTTACGACACCGCCGCCAACGTCCTGACTTTC. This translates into CASSYDTAANVLTF. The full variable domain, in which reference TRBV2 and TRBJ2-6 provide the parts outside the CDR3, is EPEVTQTPSHQVTQMGQEVILRCVPISNHLYFYWYRQILGQKVEFLVSFYNNEISEKSEIFDDQFSVERPDGSNFTLKIRSTKLEDSAMYFCASSYDTAANVLTFGAGSRLTVL.

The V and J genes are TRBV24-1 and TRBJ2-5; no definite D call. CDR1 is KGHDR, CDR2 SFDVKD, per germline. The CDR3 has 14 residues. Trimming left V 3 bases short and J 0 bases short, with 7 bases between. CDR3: CATSDENYQETQYF. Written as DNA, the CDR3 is TGTGCCACCAGTGATGAAAACTACCAAGAGACCCAGTACTTC.

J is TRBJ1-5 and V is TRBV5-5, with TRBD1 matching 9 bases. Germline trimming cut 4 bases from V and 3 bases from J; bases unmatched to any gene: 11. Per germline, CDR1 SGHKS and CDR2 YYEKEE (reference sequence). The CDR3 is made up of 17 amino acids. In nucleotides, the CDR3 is TGTGCCAGCAGCCTCGAATTTACAGGGGGCCCCAATCAGCCCCAGCATTTT. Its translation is CASSLEFTGGPNQPQHF.

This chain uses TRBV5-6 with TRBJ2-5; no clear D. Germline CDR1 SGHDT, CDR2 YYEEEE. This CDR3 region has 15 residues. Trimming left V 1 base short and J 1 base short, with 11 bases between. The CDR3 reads CASSLIGQRQETQYF. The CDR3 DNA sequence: TGTGCCAGCAGCTTGATTGGTCAGCGCCAAGAGACCCAGTACTTC.

The CDR3 region has the DNA TGTGCCAGCAGCTTAGAAAGGCGGCGGGAGCAGTTCTTC. It yields the protein CASSLERRREQFF. This chain uses TRBV7-2 with TRBJ2-1; D is ambiguous. Germline V gene lookup returns CDR1 SGHTA and CDR2 FQGNSA. The CDR3 totals 13 residues. V was pared by 1 base and J by 10 bases, with 11 bases between. Full variable domain (remainder filled in from reference TRBV7-2 and TRBJ2-1): GAGVSQSPSNKVTEKGKDVELRCDPISGHTALYWYRQSLGQGLEFLIYFQGNSAPDKSGLPSDRFSAERTGGSVSTLTIQRTQQEDSAVYLCASSLERRREQFFGPGTRLTVL.

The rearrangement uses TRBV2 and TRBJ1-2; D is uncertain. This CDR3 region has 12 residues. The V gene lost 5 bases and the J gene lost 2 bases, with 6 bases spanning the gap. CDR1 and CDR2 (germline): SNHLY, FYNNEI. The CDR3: CASSPENYGYTF. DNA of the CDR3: TGTGCCAGCAGTCCGGAGAACTATGGCTACACCTTC.

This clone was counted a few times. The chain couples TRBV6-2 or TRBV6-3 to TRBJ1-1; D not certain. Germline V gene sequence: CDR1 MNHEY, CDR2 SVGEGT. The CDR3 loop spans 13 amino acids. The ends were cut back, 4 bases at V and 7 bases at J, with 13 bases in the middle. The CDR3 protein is CASSSKKQIEAFF. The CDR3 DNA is TGTGCCAGCAGTTCTAAAAAACAGATTGAAGCTTTCTTT.